This T cell receptor (beta chain) came from a study of cytomegalovirus exposure and HLA in healthy donors. General study results and limits: CMV antigen specificity of three CMV-associated chains was confirmed in vitro. Listed as cytomegalovirus-associated were 150 or so TCR beta chains. The classifier was said to identify cytomegalovirus status with high specificity and sensitivity.

This clone was seen just once. Antigen: not known. Repertoires were generated with immunoSEQ multiplex PCR, while TCRdb's copy carries only in-frame clones and drops some. The sample holds roughly 67,000 clones; around 90% are singletons and the top ten take about 3%. Per the germline V gene, CDR1 is MNHNY and CDR2 is SVGAGI (reference sequence). The V end was cut by 2 bases, the J end by 2 bases, with 12 bases between. This CDR3 has 15 residues. The origin of this receptor is a man aged 18 to 29 in good health and CMV-seronegative. Input material: PBMCs. The V gene is TRBV6-6, the J gene TRBJ1-1; D unresolved. CDR3 loop: CASSYVSSSNTEAFF. The CDR3, as DNA: TGTGCCAGCAGTTACGTCTCTTCTAGTAACACTGAAGCTTTCTTT.